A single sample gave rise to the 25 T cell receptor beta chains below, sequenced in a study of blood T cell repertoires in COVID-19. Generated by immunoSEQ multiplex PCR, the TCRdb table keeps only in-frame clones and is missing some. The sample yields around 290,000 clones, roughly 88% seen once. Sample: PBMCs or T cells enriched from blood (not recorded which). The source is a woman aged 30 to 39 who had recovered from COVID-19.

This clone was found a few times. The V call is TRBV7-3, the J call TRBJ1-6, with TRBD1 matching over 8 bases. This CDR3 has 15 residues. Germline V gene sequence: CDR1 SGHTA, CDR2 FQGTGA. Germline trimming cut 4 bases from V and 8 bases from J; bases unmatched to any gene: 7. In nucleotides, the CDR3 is TGTGCCAGCAGCTCGAGGACAGGGCCAGATTCACCCCTCCACTTT. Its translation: CASSSRTGPDSPLHF.

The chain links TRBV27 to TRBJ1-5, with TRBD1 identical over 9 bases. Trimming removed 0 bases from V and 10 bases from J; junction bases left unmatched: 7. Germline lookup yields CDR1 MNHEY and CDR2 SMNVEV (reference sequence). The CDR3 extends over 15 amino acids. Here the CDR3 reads CASSLSGTGKVPQHF. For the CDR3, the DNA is TGTGCCAGCAGTTTATCTGGGACAGGGAAGGTCCCCCAGCATTTT.

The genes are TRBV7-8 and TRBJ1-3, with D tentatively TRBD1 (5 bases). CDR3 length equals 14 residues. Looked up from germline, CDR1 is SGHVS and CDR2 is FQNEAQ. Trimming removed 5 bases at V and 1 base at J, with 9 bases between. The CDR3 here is CASSPTVSGNTIYF. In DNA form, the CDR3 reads TGTGCCAGCAGCCCGACAGTGTCTGGAAACACCATATATTTT. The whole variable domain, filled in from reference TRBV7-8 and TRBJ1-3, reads GAGVSQSPRYKVAKRGQDVALRCDPISGHVSLFWYQQALGQGPEFLTYFQNEAQLDKSGLPSDRFFAERPEGSVSTLKIQRTQQEDSAVYLCASSPTVSGNTIYFGEGSWLTVV.

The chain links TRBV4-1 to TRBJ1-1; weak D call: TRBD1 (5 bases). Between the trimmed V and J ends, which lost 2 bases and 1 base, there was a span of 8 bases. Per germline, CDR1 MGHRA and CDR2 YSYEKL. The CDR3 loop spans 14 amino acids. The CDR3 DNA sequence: TGCGCCAGCAGCCAAAGGGGTCCGAACACTGAAGCTTTCTTT. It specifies CASSQRGPNTEAFF.

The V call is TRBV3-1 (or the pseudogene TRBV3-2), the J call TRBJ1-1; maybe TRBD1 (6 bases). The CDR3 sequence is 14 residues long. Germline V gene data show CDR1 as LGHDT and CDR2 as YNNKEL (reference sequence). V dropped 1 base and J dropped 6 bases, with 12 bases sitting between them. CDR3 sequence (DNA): TGTGCCAGCAGCCAAGCGCTACAGGGCGCTGAAGCTTTCTTT. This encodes CASSQALQGAEAFF.

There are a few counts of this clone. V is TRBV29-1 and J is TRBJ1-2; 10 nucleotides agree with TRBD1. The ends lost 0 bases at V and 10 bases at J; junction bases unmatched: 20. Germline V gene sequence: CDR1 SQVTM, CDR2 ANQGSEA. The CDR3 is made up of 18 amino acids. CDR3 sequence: CSVEDFRTGGDGWFDYTF. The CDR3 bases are TGCAGCGTTGAAGATTTTCGGACAGGGGGGGATGGTTGGTTCGACTACACCTTC.

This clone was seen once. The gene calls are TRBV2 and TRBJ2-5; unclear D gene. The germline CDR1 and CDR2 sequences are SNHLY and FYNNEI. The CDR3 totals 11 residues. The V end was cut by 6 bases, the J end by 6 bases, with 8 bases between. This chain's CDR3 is CASSSEKTQYF. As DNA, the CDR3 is TGTGCCAGCAGCTCGGAGAAGACCCAGTACTTC. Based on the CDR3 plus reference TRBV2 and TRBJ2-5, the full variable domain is EPEVTQTPSHQVTQMGQEVILRCVPISNHLYFYWYRQILGQKVEFLVSFYNNEISEKSEIFDDQFSVERPDGSNFTLKIRSTKLEDSAMYFCASSSEKTQYFGPGTRLLVL.

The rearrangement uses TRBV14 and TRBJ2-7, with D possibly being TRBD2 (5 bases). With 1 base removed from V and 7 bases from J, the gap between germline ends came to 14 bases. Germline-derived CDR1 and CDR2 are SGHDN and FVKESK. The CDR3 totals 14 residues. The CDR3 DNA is TGTGCCAGCAGCCAAGTGGGCGGGCGCAGGGAGCAGTACTTC. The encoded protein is CASSQVGGRREQYF.

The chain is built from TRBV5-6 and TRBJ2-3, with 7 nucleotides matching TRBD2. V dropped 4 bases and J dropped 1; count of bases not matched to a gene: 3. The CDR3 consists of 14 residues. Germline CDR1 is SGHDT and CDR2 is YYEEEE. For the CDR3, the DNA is TGTGCCAGCAGCCCTGCGGGGGGCACAGATACGCAGTATTTT. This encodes CASSPAGGTDTQYF.

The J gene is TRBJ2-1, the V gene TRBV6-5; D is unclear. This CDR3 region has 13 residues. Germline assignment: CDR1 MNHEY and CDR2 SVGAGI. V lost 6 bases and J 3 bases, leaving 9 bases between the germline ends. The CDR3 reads CASRAVLYNEQFF. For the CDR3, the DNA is TGTGCCAGCAGGGCCGTCCTCTACAATGAGCAGTTCTTC.

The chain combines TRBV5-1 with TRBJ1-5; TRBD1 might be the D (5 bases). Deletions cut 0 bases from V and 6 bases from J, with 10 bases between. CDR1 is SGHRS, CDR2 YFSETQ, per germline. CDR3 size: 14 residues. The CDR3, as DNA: TGCGCCAGCAGCTTGGCAGGGATAGGTCAGCCCCAGCATTTT. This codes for CASSLAGIGQPQHF. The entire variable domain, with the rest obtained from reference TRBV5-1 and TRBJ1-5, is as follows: KAGVTQTPRYLIKTRGQQVTLSCSPISGHRSVSWYQQTPGQGLQFLFEYFSETQRNKGNFPGRFSGRQFSNSRSEMNVSTLELGDSALYLCASSLAGIGQPQHFGDGTRLSIL.

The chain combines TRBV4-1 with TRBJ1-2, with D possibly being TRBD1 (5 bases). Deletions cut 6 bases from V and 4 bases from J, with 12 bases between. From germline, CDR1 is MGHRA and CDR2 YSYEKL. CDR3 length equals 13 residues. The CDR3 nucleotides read TGCGCCAGCAGGAGTCCAGGGTTCTATGGCTACACCTTC. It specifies CASRSPGFYGYTF.

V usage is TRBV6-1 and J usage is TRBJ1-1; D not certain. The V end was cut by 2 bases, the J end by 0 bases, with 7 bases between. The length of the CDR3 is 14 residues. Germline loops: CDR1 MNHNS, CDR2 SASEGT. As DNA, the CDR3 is TGTGCCAGCAGTGAAAGACAACTGAACACTGAAGCTTTCTTT. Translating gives CASSERQLNTEAFF.

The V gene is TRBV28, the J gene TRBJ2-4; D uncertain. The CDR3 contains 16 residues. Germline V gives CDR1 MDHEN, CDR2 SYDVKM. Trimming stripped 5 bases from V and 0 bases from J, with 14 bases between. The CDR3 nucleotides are TGTGCCAGCAGTCTTACCCGGTTACTAGCCAAAAACATTCAGTACTTC. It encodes CASSLTRLLAKNIQYF.

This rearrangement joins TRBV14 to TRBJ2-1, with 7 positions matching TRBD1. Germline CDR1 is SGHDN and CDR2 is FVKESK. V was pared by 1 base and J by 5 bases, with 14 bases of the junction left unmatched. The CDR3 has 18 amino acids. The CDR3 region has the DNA TGTGCCAGCAGCCAAGCGGACAGGTGGGGCCTAAGGGACAATGAGCAGTTCTTC. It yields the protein CASSQADRWGLRDNEQFF. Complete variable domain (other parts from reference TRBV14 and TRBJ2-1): EAGVTQFPSHSVIEKGQTVTLRCDPISGHDNLYWYRRVMGKEIKFLLHFVKESKQDESGMPNNRFLAERTGGTYSTLKVQPAELEDSGVYFCASSQADRWGLRDNEQFFGPGTRLTVL.

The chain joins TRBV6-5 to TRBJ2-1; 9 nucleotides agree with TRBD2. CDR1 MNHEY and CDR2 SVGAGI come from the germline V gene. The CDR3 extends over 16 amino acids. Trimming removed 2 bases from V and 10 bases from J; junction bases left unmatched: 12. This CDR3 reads CASSYPAGGTPGEQFF. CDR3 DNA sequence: TGTGCCAGCAGTTACCCCGCGGGGGGGACCCCTGGGGAGCAGTTCTTC.

The DNA for the CDR3 is TGTGCCAGTAGTATCCCCGCCCCGAGAGGGATCTATGGCTACACCTTC. Encoded protein: CASSIPAPRGIYGYTF. The rearrangement uses TRBV19 and TRBJ1-2, with unresolved D. CDR3 length equals 16 residues. Germline CDR1 is LNHDA and CDR2 is SQIVND (reference sequence). The V and J ends lost 3 bases and 4 bases respectively, with 18 bases between them.

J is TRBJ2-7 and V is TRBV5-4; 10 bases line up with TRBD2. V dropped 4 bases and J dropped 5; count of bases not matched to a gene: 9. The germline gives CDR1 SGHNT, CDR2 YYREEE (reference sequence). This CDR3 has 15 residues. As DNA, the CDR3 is TGTGCCAGCAGCCCCGGAGCGGGAGGGCCCCACGAGCAGTACTTC. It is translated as CASSPGAGGPHEQYF.

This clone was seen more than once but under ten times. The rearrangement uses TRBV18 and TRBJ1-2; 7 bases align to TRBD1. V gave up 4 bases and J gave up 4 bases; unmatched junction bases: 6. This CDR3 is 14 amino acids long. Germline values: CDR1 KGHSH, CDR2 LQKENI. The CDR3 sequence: CASSLGDSLYGYTF. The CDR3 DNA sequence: TGTGCCAGCTCACTGGGGGACAGTCTCTATGGCTACACCTTC.

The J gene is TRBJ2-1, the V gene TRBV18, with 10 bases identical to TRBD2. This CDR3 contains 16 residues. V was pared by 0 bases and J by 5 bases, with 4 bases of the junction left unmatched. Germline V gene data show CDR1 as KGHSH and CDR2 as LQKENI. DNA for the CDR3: TGTGCCAGCTCACCACCCAGCGGGAGGGGAAACAATGAGCAGTTCTTC. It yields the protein CASSPPSGRGNNEQFF.

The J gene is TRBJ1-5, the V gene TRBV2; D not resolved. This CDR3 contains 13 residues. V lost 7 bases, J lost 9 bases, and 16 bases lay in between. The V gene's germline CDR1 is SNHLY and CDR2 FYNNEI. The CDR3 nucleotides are TGTGCCAGCAACCAAGAAAGTGGGCGGCCCCAGCATTTT. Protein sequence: CASNQESGRPQHF.

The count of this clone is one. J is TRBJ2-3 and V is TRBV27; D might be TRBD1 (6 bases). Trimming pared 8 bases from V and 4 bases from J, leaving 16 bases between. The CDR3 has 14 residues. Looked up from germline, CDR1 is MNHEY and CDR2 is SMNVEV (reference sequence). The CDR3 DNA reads TGTGCCAGCGGGACAAGGGGAGCTGCAGATACGCAGTATTTT. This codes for CASGTRGAADTQYF.

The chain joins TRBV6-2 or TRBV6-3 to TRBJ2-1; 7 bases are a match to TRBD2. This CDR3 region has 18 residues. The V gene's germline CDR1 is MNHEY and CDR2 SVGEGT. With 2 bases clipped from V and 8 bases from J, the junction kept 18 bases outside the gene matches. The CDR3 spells CASSYSRVDPSGRDEQFF. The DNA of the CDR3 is TGTGCCAGCAGTTACAGCCGTGTGGACCCTAGCGGCCGGGATGAGCAGTTCTTC.

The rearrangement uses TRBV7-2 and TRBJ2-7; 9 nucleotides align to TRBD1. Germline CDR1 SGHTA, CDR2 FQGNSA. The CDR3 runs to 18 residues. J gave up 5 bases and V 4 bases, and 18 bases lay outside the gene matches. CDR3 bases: TGTGCCAGCAGCTCCCTTACATACCGCCGGGACAGGGCTAACGAGCAGTACTTC. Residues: CASSSLTYRRDRANEQYF.

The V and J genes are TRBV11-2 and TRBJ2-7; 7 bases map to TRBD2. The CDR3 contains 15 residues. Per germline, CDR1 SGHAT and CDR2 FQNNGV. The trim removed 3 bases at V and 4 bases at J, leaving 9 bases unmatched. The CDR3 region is CASSFSGARRYEQYF. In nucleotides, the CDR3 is TGTGCCAGCAGCTTCAGCGGGGCCCGTAGGTACGAGCAGTACTTC.